These 11 T cell receptor beta chains originate from one sample sequenced in a study of blood T cell repertoires in COVID-19. TCRdb's table, derived via immunoSEQ multiplex PCR, lists solely in-frame clones and lacks some. The sample lists roughly 200,000 clones, roughly 80% seen once, with roughly 7.9% in the top ten. The sequencing input was peripheral blood. These TCRs come from a woman of 80 years or more with acute or convalescent COVID-19.

The chain recombines TRBV6-5 with TRBJ2-3; D perhaps matches TRBD1 (5 bases). V was cut by 3 bases and J by 2 bases, with 12 bases left in between. Germline CDR1 is MNHEY and CDR2 is SVGAGI. The CDR3 is 15 amino acids. The chain's CDR3 is CASSYRPGNTDTQYF. The CDR3 DNA sequence: TGTGCCAGCAGTTATAGGCCAGGGAACACAGATACGCAGTATTTT.

The genes are TRBV6-5 and TRBJ1-1, with D perhaps TRBD1 (5 bases). The CDR3 covers 15 residues. Germline V gene sequence: CDR1 MNHEY, CDR2 SVGAGI. Trimming took off 0 bases at V and 6 bases at J, with 14 bases between the two ends. Here the CDR3 DNA reads TGTGCCAGCAGTTACTCTGGACTCGGGGGAGCTGAAGCTTTCTTT. Translated: CASSYSGLGGAEAFF.

The chain recombines TRBV4-1 with TRBJ1-4; D is perhaps TRBD1 (5 bases). Trimming removed 0 bases from V and 2 bases from J, with 10 bases in between. In germline, CDR1 is MGHRA, CDR2 YSYEKL. The CDR3 extends over 16 amino acids. The CDR3 is CASSQDLGGTNEKLFF. The CDR3, as DNA: TGCGCCAGCAGCCAAGATCTCGGGGGTACTAATGAAAAACTGTTTTTT.

The sample holds a few counts of this clone. The rearrangement uses TRBV30 and TRBJ1-2; D unclear. V lost 3 bases to trimming and J lost 7 bases, with 21 bases between them. This CDR3 is built from 15 residues. Germline CDR1 is GTSNPN and CDR2 is SVGIG (reference sequence). The CDR3 nucleotides read TGTGCCTGGAGGGTGGGCAGGTCCCACAAAGGTGGCTACACCTTC. Amino acids: CAWRVGRSHKGGYTF.

The J gene is TRBJ2-7, the V gene TRBV18, with 7 bases that match TRBD2. Germline loops: CDR1 KGHSH, CDR2 LQKENI. The CDR3 runs 13 residues. With V trimmed by 3 bases and J by 3 bases, 2 bases remained unmatched. CDR3 DNA: TGTGCCAGCTCACCGGGACTAAGCTACGAGCAGTACTTC. It translates to CASSPGLSYEQYF.

V and J are TRBV20-1 and TRBJ2-7; 8 nucleotides line up with TRBD2. This CDR3 contains 15 residues. Germline V lookup: CDR1 DFQATT, CDR2 SNEGSKA (reference sequence). The V and J ends lost 3 bases and 0 bases, in that order; junction bases with no gene match: 7. CDR3 in DNA: TGCAGTGCTAGTCGGCCGGGAGGGATCTCCTACGAGCAGTACTTC. As protein: CSASRPGGISYEQYF.

This clone was picked up a small number of times. J is TRBJ1-2 and V is TRBV7-2; 7 positions agree with TRBD1. Germline V gives CDR1 SGHTA, CDR2 FQGNSA. The CDR3 spans 14 residues. V shed 7 bases, J shed 2 bases, and the junction held 7 bases outside the gene matches. The CDR3 DNA is TGTGCCAGCACAACATCACAGGGGAACTATGGCTACACCTTC. Protein sequence: CASTTSQGNYGYTF. Using reference TRBV7-2 and TRBJ1-2 for the parts outside the CDR3, the full variable domain is GAGVSQSPSNKVTEKGKDVELRCDPISGHTALYWYRQSLGQGLEFLIYFQGNSAPDKSGLPSDRFSAERTGGSVSTLTIQRTQQEDSAVYLCASTTSQGNYGYTFGSGTRLTVV.

V and J are TRBV19 and TRBJ2-1, with 7 bases lining up with TRBD1. V was pared by 6 bases and J by 4 bases, with 3 bases of the junction left unmatched. Germline-derived CDR1 and CDR2 are LNHDA and SQIVND (reference sequence). The CDR3 is made up of 13 amino acids. Here the CDR3 reads CASRGTAYNEQFF. The CDR3 nucleotides are TGTGCCAGTAGGGGGACAGCTTACAATGAGCAGTTCTTC.

This clone showed up just once. The chain uses TRBV3-1 (or the pseudogene TRBV3-2) and TRBJ2-5; weak D call: TRBD2 (6 bases). The CDR3 spans 15 residues. Germline values: CDR1 LGHDT, CDR2 YNNKEL (reference sequence). V lost 5 bases and J 3 bases, leaving 16 bases between the germline ends. CDR3 sequence (DNA): TGTGCCAGCAGCTCTCACGGCGGGAAAAAAGAGACCCAGTACTTC. This sequence encodes CASSSHGGKKETQYF.

V gene TRBV7-8 combines with J gene TRBJ2-7; tentatively, D is TRBD2 (7 bases). The CDR3 has 13 amino acids. Trimming left V 3 bases short and J 4 bases short, with 10 bases between. Germline CDR1 reads SGHVS; CDR2 reads FQNEAQ. The CDR3 spells CASSFGGAYEQYF. Written as DNA, the CDR3 is TGTGCCAGCAGCTTTGGGGGGGCATACGAGCAGTACTTC.

The chain is built from TRBV3-1 (or the pseudogene TRBV3-2) and TRBJ1-6; possible D gene TRBD1, 6 bases. CDR3 length: 19 residues. The V and J ends lost 1 base and 7 bases respectively, with 23 bases between them. Germline assignment: CDR1 LGHDT and CDR2 YNNKEL (reference sequence). The CDR3 sequence: CASSQVGGTVGAGNSPLHF. Here the CDR3 DNA reads TGTGCCAGCAGCCAAGTAGGGGGAACGGTAGGAGCGGGGAATTCACCCCTCCACTTT.